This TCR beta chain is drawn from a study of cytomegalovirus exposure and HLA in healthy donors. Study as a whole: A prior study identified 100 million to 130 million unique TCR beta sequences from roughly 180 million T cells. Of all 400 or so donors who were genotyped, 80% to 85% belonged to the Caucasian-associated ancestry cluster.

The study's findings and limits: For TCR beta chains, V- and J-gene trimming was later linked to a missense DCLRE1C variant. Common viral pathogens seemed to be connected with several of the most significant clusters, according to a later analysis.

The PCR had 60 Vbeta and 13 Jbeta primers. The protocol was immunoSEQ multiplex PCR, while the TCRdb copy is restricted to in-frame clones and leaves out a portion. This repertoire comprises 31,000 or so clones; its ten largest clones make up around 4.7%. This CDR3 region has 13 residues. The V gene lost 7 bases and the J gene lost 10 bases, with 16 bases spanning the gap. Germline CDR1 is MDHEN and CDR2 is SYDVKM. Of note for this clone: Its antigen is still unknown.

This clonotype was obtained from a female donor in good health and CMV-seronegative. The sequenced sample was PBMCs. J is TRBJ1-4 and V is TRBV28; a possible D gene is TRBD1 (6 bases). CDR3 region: CASKGPAGAKLFF. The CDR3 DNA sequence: TGTGCCAGCAAAGGCCCGGCGGGGGCAAAACTGTTTTTT.